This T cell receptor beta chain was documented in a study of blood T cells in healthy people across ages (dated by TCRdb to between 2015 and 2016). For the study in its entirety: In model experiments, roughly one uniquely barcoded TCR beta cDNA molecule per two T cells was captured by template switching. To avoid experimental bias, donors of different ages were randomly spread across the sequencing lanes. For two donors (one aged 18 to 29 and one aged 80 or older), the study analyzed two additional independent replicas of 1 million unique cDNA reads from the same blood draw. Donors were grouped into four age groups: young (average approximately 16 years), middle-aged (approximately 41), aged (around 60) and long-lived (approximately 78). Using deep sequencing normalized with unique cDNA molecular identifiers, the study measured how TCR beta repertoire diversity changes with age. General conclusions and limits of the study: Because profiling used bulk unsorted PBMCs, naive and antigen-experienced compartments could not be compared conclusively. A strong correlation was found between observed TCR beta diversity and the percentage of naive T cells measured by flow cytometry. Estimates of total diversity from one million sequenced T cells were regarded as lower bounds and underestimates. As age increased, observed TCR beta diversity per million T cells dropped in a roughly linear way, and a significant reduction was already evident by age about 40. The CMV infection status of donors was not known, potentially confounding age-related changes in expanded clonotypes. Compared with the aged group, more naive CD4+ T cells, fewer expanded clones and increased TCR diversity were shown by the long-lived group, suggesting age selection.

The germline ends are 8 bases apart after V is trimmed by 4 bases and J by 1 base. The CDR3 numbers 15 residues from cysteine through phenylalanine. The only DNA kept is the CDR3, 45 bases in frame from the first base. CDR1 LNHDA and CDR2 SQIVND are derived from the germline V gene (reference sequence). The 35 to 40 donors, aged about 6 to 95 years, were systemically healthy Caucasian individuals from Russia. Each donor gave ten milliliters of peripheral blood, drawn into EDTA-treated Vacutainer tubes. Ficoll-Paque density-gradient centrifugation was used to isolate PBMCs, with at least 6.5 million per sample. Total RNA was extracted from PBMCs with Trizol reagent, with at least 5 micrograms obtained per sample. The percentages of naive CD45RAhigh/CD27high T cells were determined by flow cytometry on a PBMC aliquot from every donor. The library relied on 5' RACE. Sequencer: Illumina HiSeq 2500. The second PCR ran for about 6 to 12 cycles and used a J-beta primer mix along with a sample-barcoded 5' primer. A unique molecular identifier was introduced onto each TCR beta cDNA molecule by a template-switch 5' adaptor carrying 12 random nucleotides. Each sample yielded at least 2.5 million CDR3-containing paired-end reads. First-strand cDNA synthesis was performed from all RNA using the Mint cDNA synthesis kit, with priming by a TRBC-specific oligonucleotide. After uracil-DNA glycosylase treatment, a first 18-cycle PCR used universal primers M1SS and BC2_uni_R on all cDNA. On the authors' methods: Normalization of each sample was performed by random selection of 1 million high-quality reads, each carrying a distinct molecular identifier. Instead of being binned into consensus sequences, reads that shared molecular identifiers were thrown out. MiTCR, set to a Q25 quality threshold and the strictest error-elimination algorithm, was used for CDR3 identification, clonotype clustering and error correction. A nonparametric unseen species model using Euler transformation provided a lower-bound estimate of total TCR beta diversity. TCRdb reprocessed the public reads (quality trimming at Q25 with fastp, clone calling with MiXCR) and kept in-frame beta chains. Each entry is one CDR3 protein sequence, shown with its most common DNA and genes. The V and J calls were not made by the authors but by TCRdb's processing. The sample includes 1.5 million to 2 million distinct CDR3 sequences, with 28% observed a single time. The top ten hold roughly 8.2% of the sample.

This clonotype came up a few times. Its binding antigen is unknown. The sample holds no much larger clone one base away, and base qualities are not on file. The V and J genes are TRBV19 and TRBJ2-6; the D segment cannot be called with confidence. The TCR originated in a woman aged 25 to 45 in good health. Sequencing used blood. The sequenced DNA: TGTGCCAGTAGTAGATTGGGTTCTGGGGCCAACGTCCTGACTTTC. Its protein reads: CASSRLGSGANVLTF. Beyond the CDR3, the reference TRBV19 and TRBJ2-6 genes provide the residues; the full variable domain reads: DGGITQSPKYLFRKEGQNVTLSCEQNLNHDAMYWYRQDPGQGLRLIYYSQIVNDFQKGDIAEGYSVSREKKESFPLTVTSAQKNPTAFYLCASSRLGSGANVLTFGAGSRLTVL.